This T cell receptor beta chain derives from a study of siplizumab effects on memory and regulatory T cells (dated by TCRdb to the late 2010s). Context from the whole study: The study examined how the anti-CD2 antibody siplizumab affects alloreactive T-cell subsets in allogeneic mixed lymphocyte reactions built from human PBMCs. What the research found in general, with its limitations: About 80-97% of proliferating CD4+ or CD8+ clones could not be given a naive or memory phenotype. No functional confirmation was obtained for the suppressive function of proliferating Tregs from siplizumab cultures. Sequences below about 10^-5 frequency were poorly captured, so only a minor fraction of alloreactive clones could be mapped to unstimulated subsets. Of the alloreactive CD4+ clones that could be mapped, the Treg-derived share averaged roughly 73% with siplizumab compared with around 25% in control reactions. The cumulative frequency of alloreactive sequences traceable to unstimulated CD4+ memory T cells was significantly reduced by siplizumab. Compared with memory T cells, unstimulated naive T cells appeared more diverse, and naive cells seemed to make a substantial contribution to the alloresponse.

Remarks on this clone: Its antigen has not been determined. There are no base qualities to consult, and no much larger clone falls within one base.

Sorted unstimulated T cells and proliferating T cells recovered from mixed lymphocyte reactions underwent TCRbeta CDR3 sequencing. Fresh whole blood from fewer than twelve HLA-typed healthy donors was used to isolate PBMCs. The library came from the immunoSEQ multiplex PCR assay. Approximately 100,000 TCR templates per sample were assayed on the deep sequencing platform. Genomic DNA extracted from sorted T cells was the material used for TCRbeta CDR3 sequencing. The authors' pipeline ran thus. The R programming language was used for the clonal analysis of the TCRbeta CDR3 data. Alloreactive CD4+ and CD8+ clones were defined by comparing unstimulated samples with post-reaction CFSE-low samples. Regulatory or non-regulatory origin of alloreactive CD4+ clones was assigned by matching sequences to the sorted unstimulated Treg and non-Treg repertoires. The immuneACCESS repertoire file appears here via TCRdb, limited to in-frame rearrangements. These files lack a portion of the clones; in checked studies, under half of the deficit traces to unresolved V genes, and the cause of the others is not known. The V and J calls and clone size are taken from that table; D and trimming were inferred from the DNA. This sample holds over 85,000 clones; roughly 89% were observed only once. The leading ten clones occupy 1.3% of the sample.

V drops 0 bases and J drops 0 bases, leaving 9 bases in between. CDR1 SGHTA and CDR2 FQGTGA were looked up in the germline V gene. The CDR3 holds 15 amino acids from the cysteine to the phenylalanine. Left in the record is the CDR3 DNA by itself, 45 bases read in frame from the first base. What was sequenced was CD4+ T cells sorted from blood. The chain was built from TRBV7-3 and TRBJ2-7, with the D call perhaps TRBD1 or TRBD2, as 6 bases match in each case. The receptor's source is a human donor in good health. The CDR3 protein: CASSLTGGPSYEQYF. The bases read TGTGCCAGCAGCTTAACGGGGGGCCCCTCCTACGAGCAGTACTTC.